This T cell receptor beta chain was recovered during a study of blood T cell repertoires in COVID-19. The method was immunoSEQ multiplex PCR; TCRdb's version includes in-frame clones alone and lacks a portion of them. The repertoire holds around 500,000 clones, with approximately 87% as singletons. Germline V gene lookup returns CDR1 LGHDT and CDR2 YNNKEL (reference sequence). Trimming took 6 bases from V and 7 from J; bases not matched to a gene: 9. The CDR3 sequence is 14 residues long. Enrollees, roughly 18 to 89 years old, lived in 24 US areas. Participants were placed into cohorts based on the clinical history they reported.

The source is a woman between 40 and 55 years old who had recovered from COVID-19. Sequences were obtained from PBMCs or T cells enriched from blood (not recorded which). The rearrangement uses TRBV3-1 (or the pseudogene TRBV3-2) and TRBJ1-5; TRBD1 aligns across 7 bases. The CDR3 region has the DNA TGTGCCAGCAGGCAAACAGGGGAAGGGCAGCCCCAGCATTTT. It specifies CASRQTGEGQPQHF.